Below, 15 T cell receptor beta chains from the same sample are listed, as sequenced in a study of T cell responses to AZD1222 COVID-19 vaccine. Data came from immunoSEQ multiplex PCR; TCRdb stores just in-frame clones and leaves some out. This sample yields more than 70,000 clones, of which 88% are seen a single time; roughly 15% belongs to the top ten. The source was peripheral blood, collected on day 0 of AZD1222 vaccination. The receptors come from an adult in good health.

The rearrangement links TRBV5-4 to TRBJ1-4, with TRBD1 identical over 9 bases. In germline, CDR1 is SGHNT, CDR2 YYREEE (reference sequence). The CDR3 runs to 16 residues. V shed 5 bases and J 0 bases; nucleotides not matched to a gene: 5. In DNA form, the CDR3 reads TGTGCCAGCAGAGCTACAGGGGGCACAACTAATGAAAAACTGTTTTTT. Amino acid sequence: CASRATGGTTNEKLFF.

V usage is TRBV4-2 and J usage is TRBJ2-7; D is unclear. The V gene's germline CDR1 is LGHNA and CDR2 YNFKEQ. CDR3 size: 16 residues. V was clipped by 4 bases and J by 1 base, with 17 bases between them. CDR3 region: CASSPHGPESSYEQYF. CDR3 sequence (DNA): TGTGCCAGCAGCCCCCACGGCCCAGAATCGTCCTACGAGCAGTACTTC.

The chain uses TRBV6-4 and TRBJ2-5; the match to TRBD2 covers 8 bases. The germline CDR1 and CDR2 sequences are MRHNA and SNTAGT. This CDR3 comprises 15 residues. The ends lost 7 bases at V and 4 bases at J; junction bases unmatched: 11. CDR3 sequence (DNA): TGTGCCAGCAAAGAGTGGGGACTAGTAGGAGAGACCCAGTACTTC. It specifies CASKEWGLVGETQYF.

The chain couples TRBV18 to TRBJ1-2; a weak D match, TRBD1 (5 bases). V was trimmed by 0 bases and J by 2 bases, leaving 7 bases between them. The CDR3 totals 14 residues. Germline CDR1 and CDR2: KGHSH and LQKENI. The CDR3: CASSPPGRNYGYTF. DNA of the CDR3: TGTGCCAGCTCACCACCGGGACGGAACTATGGCTACACCTTC.

The chain combines TRBV5-6 with TRBJ1-2, with D unclear. This CDR3 is built from 13 residues. The germline CDR1 and CDR2 sequences are SGHDT and YYEEEE. Trimming took 4 bases from V and 9 from J, leaving 16 bases between them. The CDR3 DNA follows: TGTGCCAGCAGCCCGGGTATTGGGTTGCGCTACACCTTC. This encodes CASSPGIGLRYTF.

The V gene is TRBV4-2, the J gene TRBJ2-3; 7 bases are shared with TRBD2. With 4 bases clipped from V and 6 bases from J, the junction kept 7 bases outside the gene matches. Looked up from germline, CDR1 is LGHNA and CDR2 is YNFKEQ. The CDR3 sequence is 14 residues long. The CDR3 sequence is CASSPTGGSDTQYF. Here the CDR3 DNA reads TGTGCCAGCAGCCCCACCGGGGGGAGCGATACGCAGTATTTT.

This rearrangement joins TRBV5-1 to TRBJ2-3, with a possible D match to TRBD2 (6 bases). Looked up from germline, CDR1 is SGHRS and CDR2 is YFSETQ. The CDR3 covers 15 residues. The V end lost 4 bases, the J end lost 0 bases, and 12 bases lay between the germline ends. CDR3 DNA: TGCGCCAGCAGCACGGAACTAGCTAGCACAGATACGCAGTATTTT. Residues: CASSTELASTDTQYF.

In this sample, this clone turned up once. The chain combines TRBV14 with TRBJ1-1; D perhaps matches TRBD1 (6 bases). The V end lost 3 bases, the J end lost 1 base, and 12 bases lay between the germline ends. Germline V CDR1 and CDR2: SGHDN, FVKESK. This CDR3 is built from 15 residues. CDR3 in DNA: TGTGCCAGCAGCCACCTGGGACAACCGAACACTGAAGCTTTCTTT. Its protein product is CASSHLGQPNTEAFF.

The V and J genes are TRBV25-1 and TRBJ1-1; 7 nucleotides line up with TRBD1. V lost 10 bases and J lost 1; bases outside the gene matches: 6. The CDR3 is 13 amino acids. Germline V gene lookup returns CDR1 MGHDK and CDR2 SYGVNS. The DNA for the CDR3 is TGTGCCACCAAAGGGGGCGAGAACACTGAAGCTTTCTTT. Translated, it gives CATKGGENTEAFF.

This chain uses TRBV3-1 (or the pseudogene TRBV3-2) with TRBJ1-1; D gene ambiguous. Germline-derived CDR1 and CDR2 are LGHDT and YNNKEL (reference sequence). The V and J ends lost 4 bases and 2 bases respectively, with 14 bases between them. This CDR3 is 15 amino acids long. CDR3 bases: TGTGCCAGCAGCCTAGGAATGGGGTTTAACACTGAAGCTTTCTTT. It encodes CASSLGMGFNTEAFF.

The chain has TRBV2 and TRBJ2-1; TRBD2 aligns across 8 bases. The CDR3 runs 11 residues. Per germline, CDR1 SNHLY and CDR2 FYNNEI. V gave up 4 bases and J gave up 10 bases; unmatched junction bases: 0. The CDR3 loop reads CASSGTSEQFF. Here the CDR3 DNA reads TGTGCCAGCAGTGGGACTAGCGAGCAGTTCTTC.

The chain carries TRBV25-1 and TRBJ2-2, with D perhaps matching TRBD1 (5 bases). The CDR3 has 14 residues. Germline values: CDR1 MGHDK, CDR2 SYGVNS. Between the trimmed V and J ends, which lost 4 bases and 5 bases, there was a span of 11 bases. CDR3 protein: CASSADSATGELFF. The CDR3 DNA sequence: TGTGCCAGCAGTGCCGACAGTGCGACCGGGGAGCTGTTTTTT.

The chain recombines TRBV2 with TRBJ1-4; weak D call: TRBD1 (6 bases). The V gene's germline CDR1 is SNHLY and CDR2 FYNNEI. This CDR3 is built from 15 residues. V was trimmed by 5 bases and J by 4 bases, leaving 14 bases between them. CDR3 nucleotide sequence: TGTGCCAGCAGTCTCGCGGGGGGGCTTAATGAAAAACTGTTTTTT. Protein sequence: CASSLAGGLNEKLFF.

The chain uses TRBV6-1 and TRBJ2-7; no definite D call. CDR1 is MNHNS, CDR2 SASEGT, per germline. The CDR3 loop spans 14 amino acids. Trimming took off 1 base at V and 0 bases at J, with 7 bases between the two ends. CDR3 bases: TGTGCCAGCAGTGAAGTGGGGATCTCCTACGAGCAGTACTTC. It is translated as CASSEVGISYEQYF.

The chain has TRBV5-4 and TRBJ2-2; tentatively, D is TRBD1 or TRBD2 (5 bases each). V was trimmed by 4 bases and J by 1 base, leaving 11 bases between them. From germline, CDR1 is SGHNT and CDR2 YYREEE (reference sequence). The CDR3 consists of 15 residues. CDR3 sequence reads: CASSGDPGNTGELFF. DNA for the CDR3: TGTGCCAGCAGCGGGGACCCAGGGAACACCGGGGAGCTGTTTTTT.